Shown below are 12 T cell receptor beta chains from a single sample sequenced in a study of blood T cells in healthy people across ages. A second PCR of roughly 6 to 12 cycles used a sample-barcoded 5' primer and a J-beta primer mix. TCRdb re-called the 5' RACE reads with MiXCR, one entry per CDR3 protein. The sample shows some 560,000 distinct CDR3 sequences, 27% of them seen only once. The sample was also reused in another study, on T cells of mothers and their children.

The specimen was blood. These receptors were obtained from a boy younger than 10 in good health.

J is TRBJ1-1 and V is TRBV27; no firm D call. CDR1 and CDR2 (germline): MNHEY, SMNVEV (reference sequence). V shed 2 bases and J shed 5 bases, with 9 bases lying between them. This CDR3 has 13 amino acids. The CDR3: CASSLQASTEAFF. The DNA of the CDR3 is TGTGCCAGCAGTTTACAGGCGTCGACTGAAGCTTTCTTT.

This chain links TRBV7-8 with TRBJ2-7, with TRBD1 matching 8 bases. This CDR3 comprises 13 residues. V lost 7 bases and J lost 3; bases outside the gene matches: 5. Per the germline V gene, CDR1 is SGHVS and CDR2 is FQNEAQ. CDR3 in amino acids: CASTGTGVYEQYF. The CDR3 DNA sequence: TGTGCCAGCACCGGGACAGGAGTCTACGAGCAGTACTTC.

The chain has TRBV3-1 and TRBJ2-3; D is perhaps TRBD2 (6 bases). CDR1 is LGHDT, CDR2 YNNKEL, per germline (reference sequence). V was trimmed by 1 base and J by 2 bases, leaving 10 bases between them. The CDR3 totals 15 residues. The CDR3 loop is CASSQVGGATDTQYF. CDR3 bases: TGTGCCAGCAGCCAAGTCGGGGGAGCCACAGATACGCAGTATTTT.

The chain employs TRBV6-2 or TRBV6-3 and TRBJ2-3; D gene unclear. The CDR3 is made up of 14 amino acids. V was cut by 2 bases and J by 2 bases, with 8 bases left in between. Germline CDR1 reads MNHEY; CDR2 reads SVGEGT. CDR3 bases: TGTGCCAGCAGTTACGTCACCCCCACAGATACGCAGTATTTT. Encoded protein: CASSYVTPTDTQYF.

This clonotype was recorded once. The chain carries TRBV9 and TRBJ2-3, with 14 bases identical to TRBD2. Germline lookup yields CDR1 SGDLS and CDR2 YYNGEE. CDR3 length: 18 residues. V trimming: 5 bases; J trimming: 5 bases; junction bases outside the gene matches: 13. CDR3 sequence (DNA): TGTGCCAGCAGTAATGCCGGGACTAGCGGGAGTCGGGGAGATACGCAGTATTTT. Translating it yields CASSNAGTSGSRGDTQYF.

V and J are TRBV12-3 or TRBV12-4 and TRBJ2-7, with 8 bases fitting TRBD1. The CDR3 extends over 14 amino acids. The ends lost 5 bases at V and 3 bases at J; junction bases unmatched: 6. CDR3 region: CASSTWTGNYEQYF. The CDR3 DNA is TGTGCCAGCAGTACATGGACAGGGAACTACGAGCAGTACTTC.

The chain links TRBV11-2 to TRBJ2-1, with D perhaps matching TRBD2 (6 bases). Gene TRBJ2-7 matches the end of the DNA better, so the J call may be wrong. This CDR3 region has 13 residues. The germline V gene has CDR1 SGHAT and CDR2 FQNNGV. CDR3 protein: CASSPPGVYEQYF. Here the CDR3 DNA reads TGTGCCAGCAGCCCGCCGGGAGTCTACGAGCAGTACTTC.

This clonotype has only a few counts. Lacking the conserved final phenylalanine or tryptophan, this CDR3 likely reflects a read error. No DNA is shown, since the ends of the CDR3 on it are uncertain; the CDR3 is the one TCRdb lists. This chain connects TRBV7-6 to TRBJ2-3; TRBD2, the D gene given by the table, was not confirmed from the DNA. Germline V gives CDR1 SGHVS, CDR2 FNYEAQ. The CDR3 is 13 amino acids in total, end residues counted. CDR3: CASSLGSGALKFV.

The CDR3 coding sequence is TGCGCCAGCAGCCAAGAGTTTGACGGCGGGGAGACCCAGTACTTC. Encoded protein: CASSQEFDGGETQYF. The genes are TRBV4-1 and TRBJ2-1; D possibly corresponds to TRBD2 (5 bases). The J call may be faulty, since TRBJ2-5 better matches the DNA end. This CDR3 spans 15 amino acids. Germline CDR1 MGHRA, CDR2 YSYEKL.

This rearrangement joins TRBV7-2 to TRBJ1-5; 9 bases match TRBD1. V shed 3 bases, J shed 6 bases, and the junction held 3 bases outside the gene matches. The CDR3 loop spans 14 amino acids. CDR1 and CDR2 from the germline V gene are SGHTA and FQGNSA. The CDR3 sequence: CASSLVTGGQPQHF. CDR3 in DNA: TGTGCCAGCAGCTTGGTGACAGGGGGTCAGCCCCAGCATTTT.

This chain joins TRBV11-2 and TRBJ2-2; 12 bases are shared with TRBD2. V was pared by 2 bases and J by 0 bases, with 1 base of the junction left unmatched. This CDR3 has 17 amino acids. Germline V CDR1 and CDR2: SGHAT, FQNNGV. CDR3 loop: CASSLLAGGANTGELFF. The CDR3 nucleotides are TGTGCCAGCAGCTTACTAGCGGGAGGGGCGAACACCGGGGAGCTGTTTTTT.

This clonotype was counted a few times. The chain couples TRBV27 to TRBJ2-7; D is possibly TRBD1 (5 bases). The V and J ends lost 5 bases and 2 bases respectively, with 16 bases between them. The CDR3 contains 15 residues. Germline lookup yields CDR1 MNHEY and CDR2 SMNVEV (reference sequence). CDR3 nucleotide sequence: TGTGCCAGCAGTCCCTCTACGTTAGGGGCCTACGAGCAGTACTTC. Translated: CASSPSTLGAYEQYF.